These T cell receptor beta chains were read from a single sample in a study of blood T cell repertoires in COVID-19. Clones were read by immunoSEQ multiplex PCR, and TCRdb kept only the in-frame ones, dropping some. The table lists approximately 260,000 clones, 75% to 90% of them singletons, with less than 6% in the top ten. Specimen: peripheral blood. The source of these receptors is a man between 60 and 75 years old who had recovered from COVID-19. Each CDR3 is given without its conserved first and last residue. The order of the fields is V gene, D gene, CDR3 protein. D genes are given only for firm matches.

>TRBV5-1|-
ASSISGDAGSPLH
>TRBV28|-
ASTTRRGGSYNEQF
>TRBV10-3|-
ATGVAGRGSSDTQY
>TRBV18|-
ASSPLGLSDTGELF
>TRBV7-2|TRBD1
ASSSGQVGNTIY
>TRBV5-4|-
ASSSQGLNQPQH
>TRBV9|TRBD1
ASSTRQGQETQY
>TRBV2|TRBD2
ASSESAGSYEQY
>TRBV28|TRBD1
ASSQQQGARFEQF
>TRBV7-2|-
ASSFSPVTRNYGYT
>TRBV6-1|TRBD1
ASREQGAVSNQPQH
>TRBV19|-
ASSIDARGRAQY
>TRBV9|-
ASSDRRGAGGNYGYT
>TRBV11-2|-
ASMLRSTDTQY
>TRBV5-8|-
ASSFWGRGYEQY
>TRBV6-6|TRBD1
ASSFQGQGAGETQY
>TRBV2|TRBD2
ASSQRESSYNEQF
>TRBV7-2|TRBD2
ASSSAAGVETQY
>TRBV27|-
ASSLQESYEQY
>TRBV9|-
ASSVEGAGSPLH
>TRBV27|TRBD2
ASSYLAGALGNEQF
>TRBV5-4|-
ASSLPGRNTEAF
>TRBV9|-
ASRAGGVYNSPLH
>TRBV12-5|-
ASGTPGSGGQETQY
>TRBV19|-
ASSDRSYGYT
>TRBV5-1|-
ASSETGINTGELF
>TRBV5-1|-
ASSLGGRREQY
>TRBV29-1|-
SVALGALEQY
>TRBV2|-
ASRRADEKLF
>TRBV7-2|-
ASSRTNYGYT